This TCR beta chain was captured in a study of cytomegalovirus exposure and HLA in healthy donors. The CDR3 spans 17 residues. Germline V gene data show CDR1 as SGHAT and CDR2 as FQNNGV. J was trimmed by 1 base and V by 5 bases; bases with no gene match: 12. This clone came up a few times. Both 60 Vbeta primers and 13 Jbeta primers went into the PCR. Assay: immunoSEQ multiplex PCR; the TCRdb copy retains only in-frame clones and omits some. This sample carries 85,000 to 130,000 clones, 60% to 75% of them seen once, and the ten largest clones take more than 2.5%. This sequence was found in a male donor in good health and CMV-seropositive. The sample taken for sequencing was PBMCs. The chain carries TRBV11-2 and TRBJ2-5; 8 bases agree with TRBD1. CDR3 amino acids: CASSGPGQAHRQETQYF. In nucleotides, the CDR3 is TGTGCCAGCAGCGGACCGGGACAGGCTCACCGCCAAGAGACCCAGTACTTC.